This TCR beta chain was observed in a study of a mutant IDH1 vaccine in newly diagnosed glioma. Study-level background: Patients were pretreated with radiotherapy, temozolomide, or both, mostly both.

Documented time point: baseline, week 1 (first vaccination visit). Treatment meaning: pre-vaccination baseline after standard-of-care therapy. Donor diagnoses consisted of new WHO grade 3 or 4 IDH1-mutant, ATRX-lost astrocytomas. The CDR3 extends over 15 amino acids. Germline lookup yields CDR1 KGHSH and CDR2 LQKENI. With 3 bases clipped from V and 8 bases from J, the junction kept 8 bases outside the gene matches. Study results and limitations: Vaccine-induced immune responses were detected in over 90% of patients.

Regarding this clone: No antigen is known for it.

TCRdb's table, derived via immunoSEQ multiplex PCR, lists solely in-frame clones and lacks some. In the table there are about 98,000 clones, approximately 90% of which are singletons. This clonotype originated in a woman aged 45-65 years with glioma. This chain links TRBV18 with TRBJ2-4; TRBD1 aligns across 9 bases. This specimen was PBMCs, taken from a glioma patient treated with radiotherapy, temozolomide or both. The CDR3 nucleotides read TGTGCCAGCTCACCCGTTCCGGGACAGGGAGACATTCAGTACTTC. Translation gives CASSPVPGQGDIQYF. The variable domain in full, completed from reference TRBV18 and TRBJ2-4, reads NAGVMQNPRHLVRRRGQEARLRCSPMKGHSHVYWYRQLPEEGLKFMVYLQKENIIDESGMPKERFSAEFPKEGPSILRIQQVVRGDSAAYFCASSPVPGQGDIQYFGAGTRLSVL.